These T cell receptor beta chains were read from a single sample in a study of cytomegalovirus exposure and HLA in healthy donors. Clones were sequenced by immunoSEQ multiplex PCR, and TCRdb holds only the in-frame ones, with some missing. The repertoire consists of 150,000 or so clones, with roughly 65% occurring once and the leading ten covering about 4.7%. Input material: PBMCs. The origin of the receptors is a man aged 18 to 30 in good health and CMV-seropositive. Each CDR3 is given without its conserved first and last residue. The order of the fields is J gene, D gene, CDR3 length, V gene, CDR3 protein. The D gene is left open where the match is weak.

>TRBJ2-1|TRBD2|13|TRBV14
ASSQDVSGLGGMF
>TRBJ2-3|TRBD2|14|TRBV5-1
ASSLEGLAGPDTQY
>TRBJ1-5|NA|9|TRBV6-5
ASSLNQPQH
>TRBJ2-1|NA|11|TRBV7-8
ASSLGRDGEQF
>TRBJ2-1|NA|11|TRBV11-2
ASSLAGGNEQF
>TRBJ1-2|TRBD1|17|TRBV29-1
SVEDELGRGQARGYGYT
>TRBJ1-2|TRBD1|11|TRBV29-1
SVGAGGNYGYT
>TRBJ2-5|TRBD1|14|TRBV5-1
ASSQGTGGSGETQY
>TRBJ1-4|TRBD1|14|TRBV6-5
ASSYGDSTGNEKLF
>TRBJ1-2|TRBD1|12|TRBV18
ASSRTGHHYGYT
>TRBJ1-1|NA|13|TRBV7-6
ASSLGSGPNTEAF
>TRBJ2-6|TRBD1|18|TRBV9
ASSVEPLWTGGSGANVLT
>TRBJ2-2|NA|11|TRBV30
AWRGSYTGELF
>TRBJ1-1|NA|11|TRBV19
ASSPQGGTEAF
>TRBJ1-4|NA|13|TRBV7-7
ASSLTTGVNEKLF
>TRBJ2-2|NA|15|TRBV2
ASSSRQIGRRTGELF
>TRBJ2-3|TRBD1|15|TRBV18
ASSPPTAGQGADTQY
>TRBJ2-3|TRBD2|13|TRBV6-4
ASSDASGSTDTQY
>TRBJ2-2|TRBD2|13|TRBV5-6
ASSIKRDLTGELF
>TRBJ2-1|TRBD2|14|TRBV5-6
ASSSLLAGVFNEQF
>TRBJ1-4|NA|12|TRBV6-1
ASSELPGNEKLF
>TRBJ1-3|NA|11|TRBV29-1
SVEGSIGNTIY
>TRBJ2-2|NA|12|TRBV27
ASSWRRDSGELF
>TRBJ2-3|NA|13|TRBV27
ASSPTGRGADTQY
>TRBJ1-1|TRBD1|13|TRBV29-1
SVVYRGGGGTEAF
>TRBJ1-1|TRBD1|13|TRBV28
ASSSATGLDTEAF
>TRBJ1-5|NA|11|TRBV6-1
ASRVDRGKPQH
>TRBJ2-6|NA|11|TRBV11-3
ASSPSGANVLT
>TRBJ1-1|NA|11|TRBV7-9
ASSNLPFAEAF
>TRBJ2-5|NA|11|TRBV2
ASSVTVQETQY
>TRBJ2-2|NA|14|TRBV5-1
ASSLVSGAGTGELF
>TRBJ1-1|NA|12|TRBV5-1
ASSPGEGRSEAF
>TRBJ1-5|TRBD1|12|TRBV7-9
ASSLDRGNQPQH
>TRBJ2-2|NA|14|TRBV19
ASSNGLFGTTGELF
>TRBJ2-2|NA|14|TRBV14
ASSQEWPQNTGELF
>TRBJ1-2|TRBD1|11|TRBV28
ASRDRSNYGYT
>TRBJ1-2|NA|11|TRBV30
AWSRGTNYGYT
>TRBJ2-4|TRBD2|14|TRBV6-4
ASTQTSGRAKNIQY
>TRBJ1-3|NA|13|TRBV6-6
ASSYPGLSGNTIY
>TRBJ1-1|TRBD1|11|TRBV10-2
ASSERGQGEAF
>TRBJ2-2|TRBD1|13|TRBV6-5
ASSGDRGNTGELF
>TRBJ1-1|NA|13|TRBV19
ASSERQRLLAEAF
>TRBJ2-3|NA|15|TRBV25-1
ASSEYLGTSSTDTQY
>TRBJ2-1|TRBD1|10|TRBV30
AWGQGAGEQF
>TRBJ1-3|NA|13|TRBV19
ASSFTSNSGNTIY
>TRBJ2-5|NA|9|TRBV7-2
ASSPQETQY
>TRBJ2-1|TRBD2|16|TRBV27
ASSLLRTSGGHYNEQF
>TRBJ1-1|NA|12|TRBV4-1
ASSPLGGDTEAF
>TRBJ2-3|NA|12|TRBV4-2
AVRDLNRADTQY
>TRBJ2-1|TRBD2|13|TRBV2
ASNTFGTSENEQF
>TRBJ2-3|TRBD2|14|TRBV4-1
ASSQEPGGQTDTQY
>TRBJ2-5|TRBD2|12|TRBV2
ASNSGGLQETQY
>TRBJ2-2|TRBD2|17|TRBV5-1
ASSHSTSGRYPGTGELF
>TRBJ2-2|TRBD2|15|TRBV6-1
ASSGLAGGPRTGELF
>TRBJ2-5|NA|13|TRBV7-7
ASSLIPTGQETQY
>TRBJ2-3|TRBD2|14|TRBV30
AWGRTSVYLGDTQY
>TRBJ1-2|NA|12|TRBV7-8
ASSLESGIYGYT
>TRBJ1-2|NA|12|TRBV28
ASSLATGGDGYT
>TRBJ2-3|TRBD1|13|TRBV6-1
ASSRQGVMADTQY
>TRBJ1-4|NA|12|TRBV6-5
ASSYRGSNEKLF